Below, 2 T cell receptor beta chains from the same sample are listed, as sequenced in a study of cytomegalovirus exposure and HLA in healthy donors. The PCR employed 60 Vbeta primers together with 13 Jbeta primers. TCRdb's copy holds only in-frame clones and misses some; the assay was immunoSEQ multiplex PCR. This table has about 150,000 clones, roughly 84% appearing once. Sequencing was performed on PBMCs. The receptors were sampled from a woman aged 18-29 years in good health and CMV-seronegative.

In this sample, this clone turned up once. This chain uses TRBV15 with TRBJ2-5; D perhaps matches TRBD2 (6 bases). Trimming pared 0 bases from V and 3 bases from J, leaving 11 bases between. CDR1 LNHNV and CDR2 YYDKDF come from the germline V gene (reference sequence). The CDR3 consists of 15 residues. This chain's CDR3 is CATSRDGGGEETQYF. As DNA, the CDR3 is TGTGCCACCAGCAGAGATGGCGGCGGGGAAGAGACCCAGTACTTC.

The CDR3 DNA reads as TGTGCCAGCAGTAACCTGAACAGGGGGACCAATCAGCCCCAGCATTTT. Translating gives CASSNLNRGTNQPQHF. The J gene is TRBJ1-5, the V gene TRBV27; 8 bases are a match to TRBD1. J was trimmed by 3 bases and V by 5 bases; bases with no gene match: 9. This CDR3 region has 16 residues. Germline V gene lookup returns CDR1 MNHEY and CDR2 SMNVEV (reference sequence).